The subject of this entry is one T cell receptor beta chain. Its antigen is undetermined. The assay was immunoSEQ multiplex PCR, and TCRdb's table has in-frame clones only and misses some. The sample lists fewer than 75,000 clones; just over 90% were seen once. The source of the sample is a study of T cell responses to AZD1222 COVID-19 vaccine. Study-level points and caveats: A reported finding is that nearly half of spike-specific TCRs target unmutated variant regions. Females outnumbered males among donors, who were mostly white British; clonal diversity was possibly underestimated. Spike-specific TCR breadth rose after two AZD1222 doses, and depth rose as well.

The CDR3 spans 16 residues. After removal of 5 bases from V and 8 bases from J, the junction contained 16 bases not matched to a gene. Germline-derived CDR1 and CDR2 are SGHTA and FQGNSA. The chain uses TRBV7-2 and TRBJ2-3, with 7 bases fitting TRBD2. Sequences were derived from peripheral blood, sampled 28 days after the second dose of the MenACWY control vaccine. This clonotype was obtained from an adult who received the MenACWY meningococcal vaccine as a control. Written as DNA, the CDR3 is TGTGCCAGCAGCCCCCGGGATAGCGGGTCTCGGGGTACGCAGTATTTT. It specifies CASSPRDSGSRGTQYF.